The entry that follows covers one T cell receptor (beta chain) sequence. Here immunoSEQ multiplex PCR was the method, and the copy in TCRdb shows in-frame clones only, minus some. The sample records 60,000 or so clones, about 79% being singletons. Germline values: CDR1 MDHEN, CDR2 SYDVKM. This CDR3 is 15 amino acids long. The V segment lost 1 base and the J segment 4 bases; nucleotides outside the gene matches: 5. These data belong to a study of blood T cell repertoires in COVID-19. The chain links TRBV28 to TRBJ2-7; TRBD2 aligns across 9 bases. The source of this sequence is a human donor in a cohort sampled during active COVID-19. The specimen was peripheral blood. The CDR3 sequence: CASSLSGGRVYEQYF. The CDR3 coding sequence is TGTGCCAGCAGTTTATCAGGCGGGAGGGTATACGAGCAGTACTTC.